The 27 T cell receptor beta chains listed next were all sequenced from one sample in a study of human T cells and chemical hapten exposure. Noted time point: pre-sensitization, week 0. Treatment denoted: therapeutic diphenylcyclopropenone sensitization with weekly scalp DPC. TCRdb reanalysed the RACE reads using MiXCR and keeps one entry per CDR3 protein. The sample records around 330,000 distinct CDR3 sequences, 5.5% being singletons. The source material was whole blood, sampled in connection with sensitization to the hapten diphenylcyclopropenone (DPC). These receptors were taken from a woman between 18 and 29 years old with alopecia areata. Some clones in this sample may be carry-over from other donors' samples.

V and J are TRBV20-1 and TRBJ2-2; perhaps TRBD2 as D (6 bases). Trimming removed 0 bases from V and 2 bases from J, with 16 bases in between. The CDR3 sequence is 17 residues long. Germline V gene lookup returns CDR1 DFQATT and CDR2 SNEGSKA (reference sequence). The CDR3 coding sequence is TGCAGTGCTAGAGATGGAAGACTAGGGACCAACACCGGGGAGCTGTTTTTT. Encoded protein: CSARDGRLGTNTGELFF.

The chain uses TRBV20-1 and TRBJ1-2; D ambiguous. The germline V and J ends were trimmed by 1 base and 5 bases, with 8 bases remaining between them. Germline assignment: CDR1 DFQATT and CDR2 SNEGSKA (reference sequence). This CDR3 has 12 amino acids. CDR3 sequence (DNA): TGCAGTGCTAGAGTCGGAGGGTATGGCTACACCTTC. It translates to CSARVGGYGYTF.

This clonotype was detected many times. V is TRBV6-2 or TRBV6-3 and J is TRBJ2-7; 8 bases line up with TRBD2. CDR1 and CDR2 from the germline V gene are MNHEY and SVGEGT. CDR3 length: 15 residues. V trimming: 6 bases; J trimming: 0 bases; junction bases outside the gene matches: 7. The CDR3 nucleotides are TGTGCCAGCAGGCCGGGAGGGGCAGACTCCTACGAGCAGTACTTC. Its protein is CASRPGGADSYEQYF.

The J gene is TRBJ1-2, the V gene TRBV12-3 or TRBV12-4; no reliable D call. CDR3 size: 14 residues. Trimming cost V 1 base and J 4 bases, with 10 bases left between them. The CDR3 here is CASSLVGFGYGYTF. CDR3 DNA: TGTGCCAGCAGTTTAGTCGGATTCGGCTATGGCTACACCTTC.

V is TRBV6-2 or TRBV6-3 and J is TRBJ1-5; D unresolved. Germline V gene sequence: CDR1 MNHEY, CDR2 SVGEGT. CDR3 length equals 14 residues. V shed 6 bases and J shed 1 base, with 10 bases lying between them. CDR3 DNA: TGTGCCAGCAGCGGATTGTTAAGCAATCAGCCCCAGCATTTT. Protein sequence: CASSGLLSNQPQHF.

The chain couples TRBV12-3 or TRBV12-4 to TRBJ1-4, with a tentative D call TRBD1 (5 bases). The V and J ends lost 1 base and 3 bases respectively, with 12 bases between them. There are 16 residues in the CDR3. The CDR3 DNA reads TGTGCCAGCAGTTTAGGGGGACTTGGGGCTAATGAAAAACTGTTTTTT. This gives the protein CASSLGGLGANEKLFF.

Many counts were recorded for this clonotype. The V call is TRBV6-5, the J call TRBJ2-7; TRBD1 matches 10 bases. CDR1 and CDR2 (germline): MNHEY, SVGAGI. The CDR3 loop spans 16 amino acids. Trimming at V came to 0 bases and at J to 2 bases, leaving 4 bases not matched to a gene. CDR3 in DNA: TGTGCCAGCAGTTACTCGTGGACAGGGGGAACCTACGAGCAGTACTTC. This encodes CASSYSWTGGTYEQYF.

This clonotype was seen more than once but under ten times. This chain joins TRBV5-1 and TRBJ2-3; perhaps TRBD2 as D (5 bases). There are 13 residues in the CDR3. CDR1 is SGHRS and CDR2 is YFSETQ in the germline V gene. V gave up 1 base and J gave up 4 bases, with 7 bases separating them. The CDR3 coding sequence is TGCGCCAGCAGCTTGAAGGGAGCAGATACGCAGTATTTT. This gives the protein CASSLKGADTQYF.

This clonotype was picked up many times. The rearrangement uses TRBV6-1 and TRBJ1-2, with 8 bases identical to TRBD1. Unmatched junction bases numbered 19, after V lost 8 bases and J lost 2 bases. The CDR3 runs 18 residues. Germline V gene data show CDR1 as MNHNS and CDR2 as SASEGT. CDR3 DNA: TGTGCCAGCCTTTGGGGGTACAACCGGGACAGGCCCAACTATGGCTACACCTTC. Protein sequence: CASLWGYNRDRPNYGYTF.

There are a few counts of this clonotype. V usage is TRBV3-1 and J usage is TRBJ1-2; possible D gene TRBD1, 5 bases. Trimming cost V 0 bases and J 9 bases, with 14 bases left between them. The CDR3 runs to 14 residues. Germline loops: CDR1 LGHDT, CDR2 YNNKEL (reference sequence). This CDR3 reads CASSQEAGISRYTF. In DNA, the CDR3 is TGTGCCAGCAGCCAAGAGGCAGGGATAAGCCGCTACACCTTC.

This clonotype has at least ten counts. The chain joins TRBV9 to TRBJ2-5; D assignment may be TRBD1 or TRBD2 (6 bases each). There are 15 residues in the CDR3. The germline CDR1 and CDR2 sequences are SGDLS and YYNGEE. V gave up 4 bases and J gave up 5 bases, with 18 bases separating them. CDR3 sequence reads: CASSPPGGLRETQYF. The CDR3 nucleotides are TGTGCCAGCAGCCCCCCCGGGGGCCTAAGGGAGACCCAGTACTTC.

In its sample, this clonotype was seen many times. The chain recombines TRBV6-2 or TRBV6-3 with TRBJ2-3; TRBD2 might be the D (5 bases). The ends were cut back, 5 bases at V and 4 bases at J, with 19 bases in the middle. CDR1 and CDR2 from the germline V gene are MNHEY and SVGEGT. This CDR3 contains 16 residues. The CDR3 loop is CASSAQARGYPDTQYF. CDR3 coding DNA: TGTGCCAGCAGTGCCCAGGCTCGGGGATACCCAGATACGCAGTATTTT.

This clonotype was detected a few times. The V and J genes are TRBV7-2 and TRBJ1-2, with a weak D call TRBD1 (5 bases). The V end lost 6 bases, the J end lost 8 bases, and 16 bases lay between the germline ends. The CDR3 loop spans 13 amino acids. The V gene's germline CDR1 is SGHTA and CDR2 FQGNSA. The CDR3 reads CASSPSQVEGYTF. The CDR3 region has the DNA TGTGCCAGCAGTCCATCACAGGTTGAAGGCTACACCTTC.

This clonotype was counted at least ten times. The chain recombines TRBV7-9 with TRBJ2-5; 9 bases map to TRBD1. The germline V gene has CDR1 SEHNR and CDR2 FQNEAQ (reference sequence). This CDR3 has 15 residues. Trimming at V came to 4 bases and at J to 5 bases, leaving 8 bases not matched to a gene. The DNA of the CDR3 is TGTGCCAGCAGCTCCACCGGGACAGGGATCGAGACCCAGTACTTC. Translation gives CASSSTGTGIETQYF.

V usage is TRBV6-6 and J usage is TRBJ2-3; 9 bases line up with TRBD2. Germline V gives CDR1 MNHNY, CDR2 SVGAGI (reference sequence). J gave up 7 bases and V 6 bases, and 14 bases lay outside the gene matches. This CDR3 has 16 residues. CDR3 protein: CASSPRGRGGPNTQYF. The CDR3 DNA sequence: TGTGCCAGCAGCCCCCGAGGGCGGGGGGGCCCCAATACGCAGTATTTT.

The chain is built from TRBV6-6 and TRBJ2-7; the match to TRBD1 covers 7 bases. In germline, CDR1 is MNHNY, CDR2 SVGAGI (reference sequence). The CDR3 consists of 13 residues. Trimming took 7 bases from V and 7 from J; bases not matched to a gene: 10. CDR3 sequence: CASKGQWAGEQYF. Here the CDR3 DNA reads TGTGCCAGCAAGGGACAGTGGGCCGGTGAGCAGTACTTC.

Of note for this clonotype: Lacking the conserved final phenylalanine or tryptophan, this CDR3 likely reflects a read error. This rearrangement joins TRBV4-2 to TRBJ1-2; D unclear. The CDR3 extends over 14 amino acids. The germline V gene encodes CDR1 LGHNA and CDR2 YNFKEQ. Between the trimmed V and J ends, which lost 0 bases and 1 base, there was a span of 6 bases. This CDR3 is CASSQDPDNYGYTL. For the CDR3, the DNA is TGTGCCAGCAGCCAAGACCCAGATAACTATGGCTACACCCTC.

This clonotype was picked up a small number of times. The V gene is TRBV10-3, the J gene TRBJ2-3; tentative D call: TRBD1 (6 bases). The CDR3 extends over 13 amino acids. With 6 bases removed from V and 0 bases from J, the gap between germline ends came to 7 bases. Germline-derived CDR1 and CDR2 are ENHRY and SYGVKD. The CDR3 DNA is TGTGCCATCAGGACAGGAAGCACAGATACGCAGTATTTT. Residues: CAIRTGSTDTQYF.

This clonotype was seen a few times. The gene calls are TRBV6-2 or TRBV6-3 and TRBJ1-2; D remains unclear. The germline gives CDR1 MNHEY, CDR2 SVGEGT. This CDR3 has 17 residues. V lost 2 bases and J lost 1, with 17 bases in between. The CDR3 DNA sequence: TGTGCCAGCAGTTACCCGTCGGCCGGCGAACTTAACTATGGCTACACCTTC. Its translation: CASSYPSAGELNYGYTF.

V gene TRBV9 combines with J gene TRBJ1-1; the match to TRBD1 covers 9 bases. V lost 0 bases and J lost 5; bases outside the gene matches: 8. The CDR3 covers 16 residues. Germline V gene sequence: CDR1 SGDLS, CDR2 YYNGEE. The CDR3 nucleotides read TGTGCCAGCAGCGTAGGCACAGGGGGCTTTGCTACTGAAGCTTTCTTT. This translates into CASSVGTGGFATEAFF.

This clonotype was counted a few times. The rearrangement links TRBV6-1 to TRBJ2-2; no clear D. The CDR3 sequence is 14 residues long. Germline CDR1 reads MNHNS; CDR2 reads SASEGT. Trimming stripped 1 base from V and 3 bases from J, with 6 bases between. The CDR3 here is CASSEVGHTGELFF. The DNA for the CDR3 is TGTGCCAGCAGTGAAGTCGGTCACACCGGGGAGCTGTTTTTT.

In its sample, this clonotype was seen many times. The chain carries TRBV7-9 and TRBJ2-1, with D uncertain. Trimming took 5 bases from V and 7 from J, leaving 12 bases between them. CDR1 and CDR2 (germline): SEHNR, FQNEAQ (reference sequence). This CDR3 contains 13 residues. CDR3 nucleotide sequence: TGTGCCAGCAGCCCCCCCACAGATAATGAGCAGTTCTTC. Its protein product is CASSPPTDNEQFF. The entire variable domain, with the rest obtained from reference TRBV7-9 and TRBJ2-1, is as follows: DTGVSQNPRHKITKRGQNVTFRCDPISEHNRLYWYRQTLGQGPEFLTYFQNEAQLEKSRLLSDRFSAERPKGSFSTLEIQRTEQGDSAMYLCASSPPTDNEQFFGPGTRLTVL.

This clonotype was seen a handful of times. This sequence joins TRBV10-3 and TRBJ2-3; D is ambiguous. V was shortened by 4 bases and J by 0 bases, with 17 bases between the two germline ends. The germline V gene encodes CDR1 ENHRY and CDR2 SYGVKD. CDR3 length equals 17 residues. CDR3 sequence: CAISAQIRSSSTDTQYF. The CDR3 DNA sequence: TGTGCCATCAGTGCCCAAATCCGTAGCTCTAGCACAGATACGCAGTATTTT.

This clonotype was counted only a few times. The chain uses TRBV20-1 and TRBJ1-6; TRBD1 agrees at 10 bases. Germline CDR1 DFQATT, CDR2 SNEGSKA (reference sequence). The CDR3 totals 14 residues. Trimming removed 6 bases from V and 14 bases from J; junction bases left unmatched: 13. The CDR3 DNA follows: TGCAGTGCGCAGTCCGGGACAGGGGATCGGTCCCTCCACTTT. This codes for CSAQSGTGDRSLHF.

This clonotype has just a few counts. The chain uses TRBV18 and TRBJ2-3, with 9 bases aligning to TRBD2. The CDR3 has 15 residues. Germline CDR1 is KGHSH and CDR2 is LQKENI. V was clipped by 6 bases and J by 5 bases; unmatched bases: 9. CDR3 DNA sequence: TGTGCCAGCTCGCAGAGGCGGGGGGGCCTAGATACGCAGTATTTT. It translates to CASSQRRGGLDTQYF.

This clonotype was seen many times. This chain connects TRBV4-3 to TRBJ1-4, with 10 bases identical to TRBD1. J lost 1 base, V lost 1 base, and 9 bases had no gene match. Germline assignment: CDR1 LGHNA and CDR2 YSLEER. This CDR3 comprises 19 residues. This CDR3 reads CASSQGAPGTGVTNEKLFF. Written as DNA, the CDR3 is TGCGCCAGCAGCCAAGGGGCCCCCGGGACAGGGGTAACTAATGAAAAACTGTTTTTT.

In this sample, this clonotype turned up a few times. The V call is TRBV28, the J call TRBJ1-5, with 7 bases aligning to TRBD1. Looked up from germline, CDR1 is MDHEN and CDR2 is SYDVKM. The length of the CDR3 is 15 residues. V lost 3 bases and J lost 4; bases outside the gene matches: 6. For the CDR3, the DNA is TGTGCCAGCAGTTTCGCGCAGGGGGTTAATCAGCCCCAGCATTTT. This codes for CASSFAQGVNQPQHF.